A single sample gave rise to the 24 T cell receptor beta chains below, sequenced in a study of cytomegalovirus exposure and HLA in healthy donors. Assay used: immunoSEQ multiplex PCR; TCRdb lists only in-frame clones, some missing. This table holds some 77,000 clones, just under 95% found once. Sequencing was performed on PBMCs. The receptor source for this set is a young man in good health and CMV-seropositive.

The rearrangement joins TRBV19 to TRBJ1-4; D is perhaps TRBD1 (5 bases). Germline CDR1 is LNHDA and CDR2 is SQIVND (reference sequence). V lost 7 bases to trimming and J lost 8 bases, with 17 bases between them. This CDR3 spans 14 amino acids. CDR3 loop: CASNPGPSFEKLFF. CDR3 DNA: TGTGCCAGTAATCCAGGGCCATCATTCGAAAAACTGTTTTTT.

The V and J genes are TRBV10-1 and TRBJ2-3, with D uncertain. Trimming left V 3 bases short and J 3 bases short, with 13 bases between. Germline CDR1 reads WNHNN; CDR2 reads SYGVQD (reference sequence). CDR3 length: 15 amino acids. The CDR3 loop is CASSDSPLSTDTQYF. As DNA, the CDR3 is TGCGCCAGCAGTGACAGTCCGCTTTCTACAGATACGCAGTATTTT.

The genes are TRBV2 and TRBJ1-5, with D perhaps matching TRBD1 (6 bases). This CDR3 comprises 13 residues. The V end lost 7 bases, the J end lost 4 bases, and 11 bases lay between the germline ends. Germline values: CDR1 SNHLY, CDR2 FYNNEI. The CDR3 DNA sequence: TGTGCCAGCACGGGACAATGGAATCAGCCCCAGCATTTT. This translates into CASTGQWNQPQHF.

The chain is built from TRBV5-5 and TRBJ1-1; 8 nucleotides agree with TRBD1. Trimming took 1 base from V and 5 from J; bases not matched to a gene: 10. This CDR3 spans 16 amino acids. Germline V lookup: CDR1 SGHKS, CDR2 YYEKEE (reference sequence). Written as DNA, the CDR3 is TGTGCCAGCAGCTTGTCCCCAGCAGGGGGCCGGACTGAAGCTTTCTTT. Its translation: CASSLSPAGGRTEAFF.

The chain recombines TRBV15 with TRBJ1-1, with no clear D. V was clipped by 0 bases and J by 1 base, with 6 bases between them. The CDR3 length is 14 residues. Germline CDR1 and CDR2: LNHNV and YYDKDF (reference sequence). The CDR3 DNA follows: TGTGCCACCAGCAGAGACCACAGGAACACTGAAGCTTTCTTT. This sequence encodes CATSRDHRNTEAFF.

J is TRBJ2-1 and V is TRBV7-6; tentative D call: TRBD1 (5 bases). The ends were cut back, 0 bases at V and 5 bases at J, with 11 bases in the middle. The germline gives CDR1 SGHVS, CDR2 FNYEAQ. This CDR3 comprises 15 residues. DNA of the CDR3: TGTGCCAGCAGCTTAGCGAGGAACAGGAACAATGAGCAGTTCTTC. It yields the protein CASSLARNRNNEQFF.

The chain carries TRBV5-1 and TRBJ2-2, with D perhaps TRBD2 (7 bases). Germline V CDR1 and CDR2: SGHRS, YFSETQ. The CDR3 contains 16 residues. With 3 bases removed from V and 4 bases from J, the gap between germline ends came to 16 bases. CDR3 protein: CASSSTRGAGTGELFF. Here the CDR3 DNA reads TGCGCCAGCAGCTCCACCCGGGGGGCGGGCACCGGGGAGCTGTTTTTT.

V is TRBV6-5 and J is TRBJ2-7; 8 bases map to TRBD1. Looked up from germline, CDR1 is MNHEY and CDR2 is SVGAGI. The CDR3 runs 16 residues. With V trimmed by 1 base and J by 4 bases, 9 bases remained unmatched. This CDR3 reads CASSYWGNRGRYEQYF. The CDR3 DNA reads as TGTGCCAGCAGTTACTGGGGTAACAGGGGGAGATACGAGCAGTACTTC.

The V and J genes are TRBV6-1 and TRBJ1-5, with D perhaps matching TRBD1 (5 bases). Germline V gene lookup returns CDR1 MNHNS and CDR2 SASEGT. The length of the CDR3 is 14 residues. Trimming left V 6 bases short and J 3 bases short, with 12 bases between. The CDR3 reads CASSQDRHNQPQHF. The CDR3 DNA reads as TGTGCCAGCAGCCAAGACAGACACAATCAGCCCCAGCATTTT.

The chain uses TRBV19 and TRBJ1-1, with TRBD1 identical over 7 bases. In germline, CDR1 is LNHDA, CDR2 SQIVND (reference sequence). The CDR3 has 15 amino acids. V trimming: 2 bases; J trimming: 5 bases; junction bases outside the gene matches: 8. This chain's CDR3 is CASSISGQVTTEAFF. CDR3 coding DNA: TGTGCCAGTAGTATATCTGGACAGGTTACGACTGAAGCTTTCTTT.

In this sample, this clone turned up once. The chain joins TRBV30 to TRBJ1-2; possibly TRBD1 for D (5 bases). Germline-derived CDR1 and CDR2 are GTSNPN and SVGIG (reference sequence). The CDR3 length is 12 residues. Between the trimmed V and J ends, which lost 4 bases and 5 bases, there was a span of 11 bases. The CDR3 sequence: CAWTWGGYGYTF. As DNA, the CDR3 is TGTGCCTGGACGTGGGGGGGGTATGGCTACACCTTC.

This chain uses TRBV6-5 with TRBJ1-2; D unclear. Deletions cut 5 bases from V and 0 bases from J, with 7 bases between. The CDR3 runs 13 residues. In germline, CDR1 is MNHEY, CDR2 SVGAGI. Here the CDR3 reads CASSTGANYGYTF. The CDR3 DNA follows: TGTGCCAGCAGTACCGGTGCTAACTATGGCTACACCTTC.

This clone was picked up one time. The rearrangement uses TRBV7-7 and TRBJ2-5; 8 positions match TRBD2. V lost 5 bases and J lost 4; bases outside the gene matches: 12. Per the germline V gene, CDR1 is SSHAT and CDR2 is FNYEAQ (reference sequence). This CDR3 has 16 residues. The CDR3 reads CASSPGAGAGGETQYF. The DNA of the CDR3 is TGTGCCAGCAGCCCCGGGGCGGGGGCGGGGGGAGAGACCCAGTACTTC.

This clone was seen once. The chain recombines TRBV28 with TRBJ2-5, with TRBD2 as a possible D gene (6 bases). The CDR3 contains 13 residues. Germline V gene lookup returns CDR1 MDHEN and CDR2 SYDVKM. V lost 5 bases to trimming and J lost 5 bases, with 12 bases between them. As DNA, the CDR3 is TGTGCCAGCAGTACCCTTGGGGGGGAGACCCAGTACTTC. This codes for CASSTLGGETQYF.

The rearrangement links TRBV7-9 to TRBJ2-7; 9 bases agree with TRBD1. Germline values: CDR1 SEHNR, CDR2 FQNEAQ (reference sequence). This CDR3 spans 15 amino acids. Losses at the gene ends were 1 base for V and 2 bases for J; bases not matched to a gene: 3. CDR3 DNA: TGTGCCAGCAGCTTAGTCGACAGGGGGACCTACGAGCAGTACTTC. Protein sequence: CASSLVDRGTYEQYF.

The chain joins TRBV5-6 to TRBJ1-5; a possible D gene is TRBD1 (6 bases). The CDR3 loop spans 18 amino acids. The germline V and J ends were trimmed by 1 base and 0 bases, with 17 bases remaining between them. Germline assignment: CDR1 SGHDT and CDR2 YYEEEE. This CDR3 reads CASSLSRGGEYSNQPQHF. CDR3 nucleotides: TGTGCCAGCAGCTTGTCGAGGGGGGGCGAGTATAGCAATCAGCCCCAGCATTTT.

The V gene is TRBV7-8, the J gene TRBJ1-5, with D possibly matching TRBD1 (5 bases). V gave up 0 bases and J gave up 0 bases, with 15 bases separating them. The germline V gene has CDR1 SGHVS and CDR2 FQNEAQ. The CDR3 covers 18 residues. Here the CDR3 reads CASSLAQQGEDSNQPQHF. The CDR3 nucleotides are TGTGCCAGCAGCTTAGCGCAGCAGGGTGAGGATAGCAATCAGCCCCAGCATTTT.

In DNA, the CDR3 is TGCAGCGTTGAGCCTAGTAAAGGGGCCGGGGAGCTGTTTTTT. Encoded protein: CSVEPSKGAGELFF. The chain uses TRBV29-1 and TRBJ2-2, with D maybe TRBD1 (5 bases). Germline-derived CDR1 and CDR2 are SQVTM and ANQGSEA. This CDR3 comprises 14 residues. Trimming pared 3 bases from V and 6 bases from J, leaving 14 bases between.

The chain employs TRBV19 and TRBJ2-1, with TRBD2 identical over 13 bases. CDR1 is LNHDA and CDR2 is SQIVND in the germline V gene (reference sequence). V gave up 6 bases and J gave up 10 bases; unmatched junction bases: 9. This CDR3 has 15 amino acids. CDR3 in amino acids: CASSAGLAGVVEQFF. CDR3 DNA sequence: TGTGCCAGTAGCGCTGGACTAGCGGGAGTAGTGGAGCAGTTCTTC.

The J gene is TRBJ2-5, the V gene TRBV5-8; D is unclear. Trimming removed 0 bases at V and 2 bases at J, with 5 bases between. Per germline, CDR1 SGHTS and CDR2 YDEGEE. This CDR3 region has 13 residues. CDR3 nucleotides: TGTGCCAGCAGCTTGGTCCTTCAAGAGACCCAGTACTTC. Protein sequence: CASSLVLQETQYF.

J is TRBJ2-5 and V is TRBV18; tentatively, D is TRBD1 (5 bases). The germline V and J ends were trimmed by 0 bases and 6 bases, with 17 bases remaining between them. CDR1 and CDR2 from the germline V gene are KGHSH and LQKENI. The CDR3 extends over 16 amino acids. The CDR3 here is CASSPPIPERGKTQYF. The DNA for the CDR3 is TGTGCCAGCTCACCACCGATCCCTGAAAGGGGAAAGACCCAGTACTTC.

The CDR3 loop reads CASSPRTGGSTEAFF. Written as DNA, the CDR3 is TGTGCCAGCAGCCCCCGGACAGGGGGTAGCACTGAAGCTTTCTTT. V gene TRBV9 combines with J gene TRBJ1-1; 10 bases line up with TRBD1. The V gene's germline CDR1 is SGDLS and CDR2 YYNGEE. The CDR3 is made up of 15 amino acids. The ends lost 4 bases at V and 4 bases at J; junction bases unmatched: 7.

The genes are TRBV7-9 and TRBJ2-1; TRBD1 matches 9 bases. The CDR3 is 15 amino acids. Germline CDR1 and CDR2: SEHNR and FQNEAQ (reference sequence). J lost 4 bases, V lost 3 bases, and 4 bases had no gene match. The CDR3 region has the DNA TGTGCCAGCAGCTTCGACAGGGGGTCTTACAATGAGCAGTTCTTC. This encodes CASSFDRGSYNEQFF.

The chain couples TRBV11-2 to TRBJ1-4; 9 bases fit TRBD1. Germline CDR1 reads SGHAT; CDR2 reads FQNNGV. CDR3 length equals 16 residues. V shed 5 bases, J shed 8 bases, and the junction held 12 bases outside the gene matches. The CDR3 DNA reads TGTGCCAGCAGCACTCGCCGGGACAGGGTTGGGGAAAAACTGTTTTTT. This sequence encodes CASSTRRDRVGEKLFF.